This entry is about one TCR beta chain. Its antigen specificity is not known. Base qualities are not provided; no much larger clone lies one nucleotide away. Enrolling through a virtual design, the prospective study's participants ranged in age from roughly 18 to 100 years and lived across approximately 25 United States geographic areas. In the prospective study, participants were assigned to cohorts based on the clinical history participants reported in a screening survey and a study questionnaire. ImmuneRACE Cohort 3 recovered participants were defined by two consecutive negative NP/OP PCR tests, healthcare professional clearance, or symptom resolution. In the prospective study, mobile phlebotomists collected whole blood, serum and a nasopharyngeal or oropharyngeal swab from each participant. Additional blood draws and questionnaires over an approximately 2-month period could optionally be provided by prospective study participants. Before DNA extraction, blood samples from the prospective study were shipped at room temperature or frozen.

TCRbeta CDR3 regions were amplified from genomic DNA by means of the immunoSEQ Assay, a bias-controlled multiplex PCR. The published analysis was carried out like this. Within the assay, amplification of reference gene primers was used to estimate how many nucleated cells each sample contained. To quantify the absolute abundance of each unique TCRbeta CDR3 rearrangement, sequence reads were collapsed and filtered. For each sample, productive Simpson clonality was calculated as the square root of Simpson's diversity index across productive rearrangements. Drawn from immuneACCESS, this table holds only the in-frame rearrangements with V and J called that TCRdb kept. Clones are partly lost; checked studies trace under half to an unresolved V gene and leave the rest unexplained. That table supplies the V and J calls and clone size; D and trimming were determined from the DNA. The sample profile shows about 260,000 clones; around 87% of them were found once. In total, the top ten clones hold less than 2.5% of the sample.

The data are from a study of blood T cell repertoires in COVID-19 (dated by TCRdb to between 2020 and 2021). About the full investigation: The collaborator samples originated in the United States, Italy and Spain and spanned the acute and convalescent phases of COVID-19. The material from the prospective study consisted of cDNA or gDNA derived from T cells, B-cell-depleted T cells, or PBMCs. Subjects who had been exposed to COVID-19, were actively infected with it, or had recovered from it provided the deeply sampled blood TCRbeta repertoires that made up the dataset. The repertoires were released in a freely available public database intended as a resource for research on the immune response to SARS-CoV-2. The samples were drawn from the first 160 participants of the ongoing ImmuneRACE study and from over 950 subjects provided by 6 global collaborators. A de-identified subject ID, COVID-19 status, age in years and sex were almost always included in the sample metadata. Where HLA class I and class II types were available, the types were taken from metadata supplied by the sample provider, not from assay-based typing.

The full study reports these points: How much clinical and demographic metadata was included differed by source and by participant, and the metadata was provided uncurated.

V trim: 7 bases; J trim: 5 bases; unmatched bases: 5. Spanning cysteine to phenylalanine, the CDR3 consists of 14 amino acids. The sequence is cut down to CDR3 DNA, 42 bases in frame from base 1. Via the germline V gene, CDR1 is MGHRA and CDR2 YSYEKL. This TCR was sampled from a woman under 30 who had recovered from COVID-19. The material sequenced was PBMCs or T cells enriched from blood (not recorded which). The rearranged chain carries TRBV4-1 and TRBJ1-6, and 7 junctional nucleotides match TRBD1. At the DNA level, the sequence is TGCGCCAGCACCTGGACAGGAGATAATTCACCCCTCCACTTT. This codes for CASTWTGDNSPLHF.